This T cell receptor (beta chain) comes out of a study of T-cell memory formation after mild COVID-19. Study-wide results and caveats: Later expanders leaned CD4+, whereas clones that contracted between day 15 and 85 were balanced CD4/CD8. Researchers report contracting CD4+ clones mostly in CM and EM, with CD8+ clones in EMRA.

V gave up 5 bases and J gave up 0 bases, with 11 bases separating them. The CDR3 covers 13 residues. The germline V gene has CDR1 SQVTM and CDR2 ANQGSEA. About this clonotype: Its antigen remains unknown.

cDNA libraries for TCR alpha and TCR beta, carrying sample barcodes and UMIs, came from 5'RACE with constant-segment primers. TCRdb processed the 5' RACE reads anew with MiXCR; each CDR3 protein has one entry. The sample includes more than 75,000 distinct CDR3 sequences, around a quarter of them seen just once. The gene calls are TRBV29-1 and TRBJ2-7; D is uncertain. This TCR came from a man between 18 and 35 years old who had mild COVID-19 (a few samples of this study predate the infection). Cell type and time point are not known. Sequences were obtained from PBMCs or a T cell subset sorted from them (not recorded which). The CDR3 region has the DNA TGCAGCGTTATAGCTTGGGACTCCTACGAGCAGTACTTC. This encodes CSVIAWDSYEQYF.